Each of the 3 T cell receptor beta chains below was sequenced from the same sample in a study of tumor-infiltrating lymphocytes in primary liver carcinoma. Researchers drew blood RNA from unsorted whole blood and extracted germline DNA as well. Priming with a constant-region primer yielded TCR beta cDNA from roughly 0.45 ug total RNA. Generation of the TCR beta libraries relied on three nested multiplex PCR rounds using slightly modified ARM-PCR. Rounds one and two of PCR, each of 9 to 11 cycles, were primed with TRBV1-TRBV30 forward primers and a C-beta reverse primer. TCRdb ran MiXCR on the multiplex PCR reads and lists one entry per CDR3 protein. This table has about 310,000 distinct CDR3 sequences, nearly 60% appearing once. Specimen: peripheral blood. These TCRs come from a woman younger than 45 with primary liver carcinoma and hepatitis B virus infection.

J is TRBJ2-7 and V is TRBV11-3; either TRBD1 or TRBD2 may supply D (5 bases each). CDR1 is SGHNT and CDR2 is YENEEA in the germline V gene. Between the trimmed V and J ends, which lost 8 bases and 3 bases, there was a span of 17 bases. This CDR3 has 14 amino acids. The CDR3 is CASYPQEAYYEQYF. The CDR3 bases are TGTGCCAGCTACCCACAGGAGGCTTACTACGAGCAGTACTTC.

This clonotype was found many times. In nucleotides, the CDR3 is TGTGCCAGCAGTGACGGAGGGACATCGGAGCAGTACTTC. Translation: CASSDGGTSEQYF. The chain has TRBV6-1 and TRBJ2-7, with D perhaps matching TRBD1 or TRBD2 (6 bases each). This CDR3 has 13 residues. CDR1 and CDR2 (germline): MNHNS, SASEGT. Trimming removed 3 bases at V and 7 bases at J, with 13 bases between.

About this clonotype itself: One end of the junction varies from germline; a read error may be responsible. The rearrangement uses TRBV6-2 or TRBV6-3 and TRBJ2-6, with D tentatively TRBD1 (5 bases). Germline CDR1 reads MNHEY; CDR2 reads SVGEGT. There are 15 residues in the CDR3. CDR3 protein: CTSKPGISGANVLTF. CDR3 sequence (DNA): TGTACCAGCAAGCCAGGGATCTCTGGGGCCAACGTCCTGACTTTC.